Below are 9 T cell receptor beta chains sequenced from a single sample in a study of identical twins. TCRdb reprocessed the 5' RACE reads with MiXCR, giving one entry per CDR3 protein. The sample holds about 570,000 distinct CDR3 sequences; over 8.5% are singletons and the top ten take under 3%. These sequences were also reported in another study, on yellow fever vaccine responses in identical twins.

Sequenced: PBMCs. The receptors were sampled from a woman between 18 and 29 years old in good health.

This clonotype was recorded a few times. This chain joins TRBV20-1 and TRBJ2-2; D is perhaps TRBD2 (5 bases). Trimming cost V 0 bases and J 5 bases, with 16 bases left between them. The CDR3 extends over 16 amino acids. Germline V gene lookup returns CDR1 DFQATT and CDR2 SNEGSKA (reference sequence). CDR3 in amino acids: CSARDWASTQTGELFF. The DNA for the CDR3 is TGCAGTGCTAGAGATTGGGCTAGCACACAAACCGGGGAGCTGTTTTTT.

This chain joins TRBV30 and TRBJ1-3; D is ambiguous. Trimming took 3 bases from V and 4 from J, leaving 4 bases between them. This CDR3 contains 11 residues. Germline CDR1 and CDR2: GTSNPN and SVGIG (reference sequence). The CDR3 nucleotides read TGTGCCTGGAGAGGGGGAAACACCATATATTTT. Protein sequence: CAWRGGNTIYF.

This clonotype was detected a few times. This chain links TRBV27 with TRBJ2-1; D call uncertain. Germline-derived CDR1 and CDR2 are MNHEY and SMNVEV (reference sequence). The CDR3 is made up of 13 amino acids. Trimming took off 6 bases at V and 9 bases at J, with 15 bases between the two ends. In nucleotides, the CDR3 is TGTGCCAGCAGGGTGCTAGGCTGGAGTGAGCAGTTCTTC. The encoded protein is CASRVLGWSEQFF.

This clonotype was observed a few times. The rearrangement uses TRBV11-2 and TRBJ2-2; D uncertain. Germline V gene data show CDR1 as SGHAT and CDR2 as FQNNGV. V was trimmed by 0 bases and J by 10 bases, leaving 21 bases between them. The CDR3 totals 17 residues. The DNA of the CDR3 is TGTGCCAGCAGCTTAGATTCAGCACCTCTTTCCGCTTCGGAGCTGTTTTTT. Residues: CASSLDSAPLSASELFF.

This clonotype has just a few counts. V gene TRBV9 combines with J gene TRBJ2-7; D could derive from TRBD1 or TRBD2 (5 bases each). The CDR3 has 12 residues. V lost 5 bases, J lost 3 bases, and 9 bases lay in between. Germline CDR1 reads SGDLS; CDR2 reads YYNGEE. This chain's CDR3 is CASSRDVYEQYF. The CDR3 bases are TGTGCCAGCAGTCGGGACGTCTACGAGCAGTACTTC.

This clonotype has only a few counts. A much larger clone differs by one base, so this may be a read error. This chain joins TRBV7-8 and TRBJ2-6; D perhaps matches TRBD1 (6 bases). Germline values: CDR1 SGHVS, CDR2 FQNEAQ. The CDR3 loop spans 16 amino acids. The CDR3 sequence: CASSLSNRDGANVLIF. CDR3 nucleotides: TGTGCCAGCAGCCTTTCCAACAGGGATGGGGCCAACGTCCTGATTTTC.

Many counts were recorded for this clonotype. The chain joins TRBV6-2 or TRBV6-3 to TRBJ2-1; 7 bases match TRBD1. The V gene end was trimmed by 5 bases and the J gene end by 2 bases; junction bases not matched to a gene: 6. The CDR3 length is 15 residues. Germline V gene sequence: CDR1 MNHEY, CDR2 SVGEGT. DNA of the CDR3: TGTGCCAGCAGTCTCTTCGGGACAGCCTACAATGAGCAGTTCTTC. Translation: CASSLFGTAYNEQFF.

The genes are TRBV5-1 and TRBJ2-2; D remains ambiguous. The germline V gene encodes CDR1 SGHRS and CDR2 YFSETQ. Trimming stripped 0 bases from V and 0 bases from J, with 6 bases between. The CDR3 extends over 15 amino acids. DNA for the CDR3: TGCGCCAGCAGCTTGGAGTACCCGAACACCGGGGAGCTGTTTTTT. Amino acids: CASSLEYPNTGELFF.

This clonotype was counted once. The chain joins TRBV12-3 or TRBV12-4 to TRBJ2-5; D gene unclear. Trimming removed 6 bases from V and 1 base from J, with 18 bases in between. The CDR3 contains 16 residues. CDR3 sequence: CASSSQPAIPQETQYF. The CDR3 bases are TGTGCCAGCAGCTCCCAGCCCGCCATTCCCCAAGAGACCCAGTACTTC.